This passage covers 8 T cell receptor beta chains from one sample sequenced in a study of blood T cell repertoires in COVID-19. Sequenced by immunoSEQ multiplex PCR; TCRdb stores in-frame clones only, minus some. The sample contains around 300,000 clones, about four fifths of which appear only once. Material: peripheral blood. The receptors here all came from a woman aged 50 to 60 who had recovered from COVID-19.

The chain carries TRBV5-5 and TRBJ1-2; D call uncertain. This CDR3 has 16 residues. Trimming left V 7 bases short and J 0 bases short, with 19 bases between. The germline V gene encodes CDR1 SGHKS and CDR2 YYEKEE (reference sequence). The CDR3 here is CASRLGGLITNYGYTF. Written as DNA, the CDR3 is TGTGCCAGCCGTTTAGGCGGATTAATTACTAACTATGGCTACACCTTC.

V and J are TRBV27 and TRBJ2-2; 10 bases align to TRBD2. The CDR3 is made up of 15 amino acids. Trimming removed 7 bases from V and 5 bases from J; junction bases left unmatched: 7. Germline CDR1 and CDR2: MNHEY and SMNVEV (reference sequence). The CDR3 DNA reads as TGTGCCAGCACGAAAACTAGCGGGGTGACCGGGGAGCTGTTTTTT. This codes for CASTKTSGVTGELFF.

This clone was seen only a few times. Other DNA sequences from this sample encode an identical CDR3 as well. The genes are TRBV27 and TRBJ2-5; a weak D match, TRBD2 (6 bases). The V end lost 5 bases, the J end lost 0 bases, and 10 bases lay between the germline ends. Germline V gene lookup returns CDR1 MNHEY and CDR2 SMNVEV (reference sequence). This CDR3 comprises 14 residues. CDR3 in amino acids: CASSPRDYQETQYF. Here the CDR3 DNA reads TGTGCCAGCAGTCCCCGGGACTACCAAGAGACCCAGTACTTC.

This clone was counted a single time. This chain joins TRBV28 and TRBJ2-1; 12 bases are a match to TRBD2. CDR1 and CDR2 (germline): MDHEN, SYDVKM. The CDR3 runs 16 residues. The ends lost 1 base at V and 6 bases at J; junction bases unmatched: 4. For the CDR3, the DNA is TGTGCCAGCAGTTTATTTTCTAGCGGGAGGGGCAATGAGCAGTTCTTC. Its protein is CASSLFSSGRGNEQFF.

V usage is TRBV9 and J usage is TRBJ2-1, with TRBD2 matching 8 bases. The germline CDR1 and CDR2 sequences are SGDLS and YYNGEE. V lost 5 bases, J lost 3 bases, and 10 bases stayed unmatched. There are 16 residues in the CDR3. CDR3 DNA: TGTGCCAGCAGTTCAGTAGCACTAGCGGTCTACAATGAGCAGTTCTTC. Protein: CASSSVALAVYNEQFF.

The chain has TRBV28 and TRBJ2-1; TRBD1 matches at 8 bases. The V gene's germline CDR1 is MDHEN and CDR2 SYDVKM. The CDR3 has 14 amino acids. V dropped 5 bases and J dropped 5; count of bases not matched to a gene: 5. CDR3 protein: CASSLSQGDNEQFF. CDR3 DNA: TGTGCCAGCAGTCTGTCACAGGGGGACAATGAGCAGTTCTTC.

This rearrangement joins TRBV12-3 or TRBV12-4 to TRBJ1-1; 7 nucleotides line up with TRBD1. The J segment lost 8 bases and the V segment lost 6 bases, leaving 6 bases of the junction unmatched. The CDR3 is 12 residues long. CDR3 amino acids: CASSRGTEEAFF. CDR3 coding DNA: TGTGCCAGCAGCAGAGGGACAGAGGAAGCTTTCTTT.

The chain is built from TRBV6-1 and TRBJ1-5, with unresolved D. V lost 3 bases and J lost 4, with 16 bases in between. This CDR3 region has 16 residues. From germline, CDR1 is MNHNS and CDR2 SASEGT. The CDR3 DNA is TGTGCCAGCAGTGACCCGTTTCGTGAGAAGAATCAGCCCCAGCATTTT. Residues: CASSDPFREKNQPQHF.